The 21 T cell receptor beta chains below come from one sample, sequenced in a study of early T cells in non-severe SARS-CoV-2 infection. In TCRdb, the 5' RACE reads were re-called with MiXCR into one record per CDR3 protein. The table includes tens of thousands of distinct CDR3 sequences, approximately 9.3% detected once. Sequencing was carried out using whole blood. All receptors derive from an adult who was a healthcare worker with PCR-confirmed SARS-CoV-2 infection or an uninfected control (not recorded which).

Ten or more counts support this clonotype. V and J are TRBV18 and TRBJ1-1; no reliable D call. Deletions cut 3 bases from V and 2 bases from J, with 7 bases between. Germline CDR1 reads KGHSH; CDR2 reads LQKENI. This CDR3 is 13 amino acids long. CDR3 coding DNA: TGTGCCAGCTCACCCAATACAAACACTGAAGCTTTCTTT. This gives the protein CASSPNTNTEAFF.

This clonotype came up many times. The J gene is TRBJ2-7, the V gene TRBV29-1; D is unresolved. Germline V lookup: CDR1 SQVTM, CDR2 ANQGSEA. The CDR3 is 11 residues long. Trimming removed 4 bases from V and 7 bases from J, with 11 bases in between. CDR3: CSVAFVQEQYF. CDR3 in DNA: TGCAGCGTTGCATTCGTGCAGGAGCAGTACTTC.

The chain employs TRBV29-1 and TRBJ1-1; D is possibly TRBD1 (5 bases). The CDR3 spans 13 residues. Trimming shortened V by 8 bases and J by 1 base, and 14 bases separated the two germline ends. Germline CDR1 and CDR2: SQVTM and ANQGSEA. CDR3 sequence reads: CSSGHHENTEAFF. CDR3 nucleotides: TGCAGCTCCGGACACCACGAGAACACTGAAGCTTTCTTT.

Only a few counts were recorded for this clonotype. The V and J genes are TRBV7-9 and TRBJ1-1; weak D call: TRBD1 (6 bases). The CDR3 covers 13 residues. CDR1 is SEHNR, CDR2 FQNEAQ, per germline (reference sequence). The V end lost 4 bases, the J end lost 5 bases, and 11 bases lay between the germline ends. The CDR3 here is CASSSEGGTEAFF. The CDR3 DNA reads as TGTGCCAGCAGCTCCGAGGGGGGAACTGAAGCTTTCTTT.

This chain links TRBV11-3 with TRBJ2-1; 8 nucleotides line up with TRBD2. In germline, CDR1 is SGHNT, CDR2 YENEEA. J lost 2 bases, V lost 4 bases, and 10 bases had no gene match. The CDR3 has 17 residues. The CDR3 here is CASSSPLAGSPYNEQFF. The CDR3 DNA follows: TGTGCCAGCAGCTCCCCGTTAGCGGGAAGCCCCTACAATGAGCAGTTCTTC.

This clonotype was observed a handful of times. This rearrangement joins TRBV6-1 to TRBJ1-5; tentatively, D is TRBD1 (5 bases). This CDR3 comprises 13 residues. Per germline, CDR1 MNHNS and CDR2 SASEGT. Deletions cut 6 bases from V and 5 bases from J, with 11 bases between. The CDR3 DNA is TGTGCCAGCAGAGGACACGTGGATCAGCCCCAGCATTTT. Translated: CASRGHVDQPQHF.

This clonotype was seen at least ten times. This chain joins TRBV20-1 and TRBJ1-1; D unclear. The CDR3 length is 14 residues. Per the germline V gene, CDR1 is DFQATT and CDR2 is SNEGSKA (reference sequence). V was shortened by 6 bases and J by 7 bases, with 21 bases between the two germline ends. CDR3 in DNA: TGCAGTGCCTTAGACCGGAACCGACGAGGTGAAGCTTTCTTT. Amino acids: CSALDRNRRGEAFF.

The J gene is TRBJ2-1, the V gene TRBV5-1; 11 bases map to TRBD2. CDR3 length: 16 amino acids. CDR1 and CDR2 from the germline V gene are SGHRS and YFSETQ. V shed 3 bases, J shed 3 bases, and the junction held 5 bases outside the gene matches. The CDR3 DNA sequence: TGCGCCAGCAGCTCAGGACTAGCGGGCGACTACAATGAGCAGTTCTTC. It specifies CASSSGLAGDYNEQFF.

The sample holds a few counts of this clonotype. The chain carries TRBV5-4 and TRBJ1-1, with 7 bases matching TRBD1. V trimming: 2 bases; J trimming: 4 bases; junction bases outside the gene matches: 5. In germline, CDR1 is SGHNT, CDR2 YYREEE (reference sequence). The CDR3 is 14 residues long. The CDR3: CASSLRGLSTEAFF. CDR3 sequence (DNA): TGTGCCAGCAGCTTAAGGGGGCTGAGCACTGAAGCTTTCTTT.

The sample holds a few counts of this clonotype. V gene TRBV9 combines with J gene TRBJ2-3, with no clear D. CDR1 and CDR2 from the germline V gene are SGDLS and YYNGEE. The CDR3 runs 14 residues. Trimming cost V 2 bases and J 2 bases, with 9 bases left between them. CDR3 region: CASSVRSNTDTQYF. DNA of the CDR3: TGTGCCAGCAGCGTCCGGTCAAACACAGATACGCAGTATTTT.

This clonotype was recorded many times. The V gene is TRBV2, the J gene TRBJ1-2; D not certain. This CDR3 has 13 residues. V lost 8 bases to trimming and J lost 7 bases, with 17 bases between them. The germline V gene encodes CDR1 SNHLY and CDR2 FYNNEI. CDR3 nucleotide sequence: TGTGCCAGCCTGAGGGATAGTATCGGTGGCTACACCTTC. This codes for CASLRDSIGGYTF.

In this sample, this clonotype is medium-sized. The genes are TRBV27 and TRBJ2-3; D possibly uses TRBD1 or TRBD2 (5 bases each). This CDR3 has 16 residues. The V gene's germline CDR1 is MNHEY and CDR2 SMNVEV (reference sequence). Trimming cost V 8 bases and J 4 bases, with 22 bases left between them. This chain's CDR3 is CASSFRDPRGADTQYF. In DNA form, the CDR3 reads TGTGCCAGCTCCTTCCGGGACCCCAGAGGTGCAGATACGCAGTATTTT.

This clonotype was observed many times. This chain links TRBV9 with TRBJ2-3; the match to TRBD1 covers 9 bases. Germline CDR1 and CDR2: SGDLS and YYNGEE. This CDR3 contains 15 residues. The ends lost 0 bases at V and 8 bases at J; junction bases unmatched: 7. CDR3 loop: CASSVGGQGLITQYF. The CDR3 coding sequence is TGTGCCAGCAGCGTAGGTGGACAGGGGCTTATTACGCAGTATTTT.

There are many counts of this clonotype. The CDR3 spells CASSRTGGRETQYF. CDR3 sequence (DNA): TGTGCCAGCAGTCGGACAGGGGGCAGAGAGACCCAGTACTTC. V gene TRBV12-3 or TRBV12-4 combines with J gene TRBJ2-5; TRBD1 agrees at 11 bases. The V and J ends lost 5 bases and 4 bases, in that order; junction bases with no gene match: 3. The CDR3 runs to 14 residues.

There are many counts of this clonotype. The chain carries TRBV7-2 and TRBJ2-6; D gene uncertain. Trimming took off 3 bases at V and 0 bases at J, with 9 bases between the two ends. The CDR3 is made up of 16 amino acids. Per the germline V gene, CDR1 is SGHTA and CDR2 is FQGNSA. The CDR3 DNA reads TGTGCCAGCAGCTTCAAGCCGGGCTCTGGGGCCAACGTCCTGACTTTC. Amino acid sequence: CASSFKPGSGANVLTF.

V and J are TRBV6-2 or TRBV6-3 and TRBJ2-3; D is perhaps TRBD2 (5 bases). V was shortened by 7 bases and J by 6 bases, with 14 bases between the two germline ends. Germline CDR1 and CDR2: MNHEY and SVGEGT. The CDR3 runs 13 residues. The CDR3 here is CASTPLSGDTQYF. CDR3 DNA sequence: TGTGCCAGCACCCCACTGTCGGGGGATACGCAGTATTTT.

This clonotype was detected ten times or more. The chain links TRBV3-1 to TRBJ2-4, with 12 positions matching TRBD2. The J segment lost 0 bases and the V segment lost 3 bases, leaving 0 bases of the junction unmatched. The CDR3 runs to 16 residues. The germline CDR1 and CDR2 sequences are LGHDT and YNNKEL (reference sequence). The chain's CDR3 is CASSQGLAGAKNIQYF. CDR3 nucleotide sequence: TGTGCCAGCAGCCAGGGACTAGCGGGAGCCAAAAACATTCAGTACTTC. Drawing the rest from reference TRBV3-1 and TRBJ2-4, the complete variable domain is DTAVSQTPKYLVTQMGNDKSIKCEQNLGHDTMYWYKQDSKKFLKIMFSYNNKELIINETVPNRFSPKSPDKAHLNLHINSLELGDSAVYFCASSQGLAGAKNIQYFGAGTRLSVL.

This clonotype has a handful of counts. The V and J genes are TRBV19 and TRBJ2-7; D gene unclear. In germline, CDR1 is LNHDA, CDR2 SQIVND (reference sequence). The ends were cut back, 4 bases at V and 1 base at J, with 14 bases in the middle. The CDR3 runs to 15 residues. The CDR3 sequence is CASSTLEGLSYEQYF. The CDR3 bases are TGTGCCAGTAGTACGCTAGAAGGCCTTTCCTACGAGCAGTACTTC.

In this sample, this clonotype turned up a few times. The gene calls are TRBV15 and TRBJ2-2; 7 bases are a match to TRBD1. The CDR3 runs 17 residues. V trimming: 0 bases; J trimming: 2 bases; junction bases outside the gene matches: 6. The germline gives CDR1 LNHNV, CDR2 YYDKDF (reference sequence). The CDR3 DNA reads TGTGCCACCAGCAGAGATCTAGGGACAGTAAACACCGGGGAGCTGTTTTTT. Protein sequence: CATSRDLGTVNTGELFF.

This clonotype was detected a few times. The chain carries TRBV6-2 or TRBV6-3 and TRBJ2-1; D perhaps matches TRBD1 (6 bases). The CDR3 has 17 amino acids. Germline assignment: CDR1 MNHEY and CDR2 SVGEGT. The ends were cut back, 2 bases at V and 1 base at J, with 15 bases in the middle. This CDR3 is CASSYGAGARSYNEQFF. The CDR3 region has the DNA TGTGCCAGCAGTTACGGAGCAGGGGCGAGGTCCTACAATGAGCAGTTCTTC.

This clonotype turned up a few times. CDR3 sequence (DNA): TGCAGCGCCTGGATCAGGGCAGACAATGAGCAGTTCTTC. Amino acids: CSAWIRADNEQFF. This chain connects TRBV29-1 to TRBJ2-1; tentative D call: TRBD1 (5 bases). V gave up 7 bases and J gave up 5 bases, with 15 bases separating them. CDR1 is SQVTM and CDR2 is ANQGSEA in the germline V gene. CDR3 size: 13 residues.